This TCR beta chain derives from a study of T cell responses to AZD1222 COVID-19 vaccine. Whole-study context: Whether given at about 4 or about 12 weeks, second doses were pooled. Study-level results: There were mostly white British donors and more females than males, and clonal diversity was possibly underestimated. Recipients of two AZD1222 doses showed rising Spike-specific TCR breadth and depth. Seropositive at baseline were only a handful of AZD1222 recipients.

Notes on this clone: Its cognate antigen is unknown.

The data were produced by immunoSEQ multiplex PCR, yet TCRdb's version contains in-frame clones alone and is incomplete. The data show about 53,000 clones, approximately 84% seen once. Sample: peripheral blood, taken on day 0 of AZD1222 vaccination. This TCR derives from an adult in good health.

The CDR3 here is CASRTIAKNIQYF. CDR3 nucleotides: TGTGCCAGCAGAACAATAGCCAAAAACATTCAGTACTTC. This chain links TRBV27 with TRBJ2-4, with unresolved D. CDR3 length: 13 residues. Germline lookup yields CDR1 MNHEY and CDR2 SMNVEV (reference sequence). Trimming took 6 bases from V and 0 from J, leaving 6 bases between them.